This T cell receptor (beta chain) emerged from a study of yellow fever vaccine responses in identical twins. MiXCR, run by TCRdb on the RT-PCR reads, gives a single entry per CDR3 protein. The sample lists 4,500 to 6,500 distinct CDR3 sequences, roughly 90% occurring once. The CDR3 covers 14 residues. The V gene lost 6 bases and the J gene lost 1 base, with 15 bases spanning the gap. Germline V lookup: CDR1 SQVTM, CDR2 ANQGSEA. Points from the study as a whole: Reported findings indicate that twins' vaccine T cell responses seemed partially convergent, partially personalized.

Of note for this clonotype: As yet, its antigen is unknown.

This specimen consisted of T cells from blood (PBMCs), unsorted or a sorted subset (not recorded which), obtained before or after yellow fever vaccination (not recorded which). This clonotype was sampled from a woman aged 18-29 years who received the yellow fever vaccine. This sequence joins TRBV29-1 and TRBJ1-1; perhaps TRBD1 as D (5 bases). The CDR3 sequence is CSVFWGSGNTEAFF. In DNA, the CDR3 is TGCAGCGTCTTCTGGGGGAGTGGGAACACTGAAGCTTTCTTT.